By proportion, the clone carrying this TCR beta chain is medium-sized. Germline CDR1 DFQATT, CDR2 SNEGSKA (reference sequence). This CDR3 region has 15 residues. V lost 5 bases and J lost 5, with 21 bases in between. This sample is part of a study of early T cells in non-severe SARS-CoV-2 infection. Study summary: The sequenced material was bulk RNA from unsorted whole blood, and its chains were unpaired.

Researchers attached unique molecular identifiers to individual cDNA molecules. TCRdb ran MiXCR on the 5' RACE reads and lists one entry per CDR3 protein. The table records over 30,000 distinct CDR3 sequences, over 6% of them present only once. The TCR sequence derives from an adult who was a healthcare worker with PCR-confirmed SARS-CoV-2 infection or an uninfected control (not recorded which). The material was whole blood, obtained at baseline. J is TRBJ1-1 and V is TRBV20-1; the D gene is possibly TRBD1 (6 bases). The CDR3 loop reads CSARVTGTQGTEAFF. The CDR3 DNA sequence: TGCAGTGCTCGAGTTACCGGGACCCAGGGGACTGAAGCTTTCTTT.